One TCR beta chain is described in this entry. Germline lookup yields CDR1 SEHNR and CDR2 FQNEAQ (reference sequence). The CDR3 length is 15 residues. After removal of 3 bases from V and 5 bases from J, the junction contained 8 bases not matched to a gene. In the authors' workflow: Amplification of reference gene primers was used by the study to estimate nucleated cell counts. Clones were sequenced by immunoSEQ multiplex PCR, and TCRdb holds only the in-frame ones, with some missing. V, J and clone size derive from that table, while D and trimming were established from the DNA sequence. The data hold 150,000 to 200,000 clones, with roughly 80% observed a single time. The source of the sample is a study of blood T cell repertoires in COVID-19. At the level of the study: Spain, Italy and the United States supplied samples that represented acute and convalescent COVID-19. T cells, B-cell-depleted T cells, or PBMCs provided the cDNA or gDNA that served as material.

Input material: peripheral blood. The chain employs TRBV7-9 and TRBJ2-5; 8 bases fit TRBD2. The receptor comes from an elderly woman with acute or convalescent COVID-19. Here the CDR3 reads CASSLYPRGGETQYF. The DNA for the CDR3 is TGTGCCAGCAGCTTGTACCCCCGGGGGGGTGAGACCCAGTACTTC.